The rows below give T cell receptor beta chains drawn from one sample of a study of cytomegalovirus exposure and HLA in healthy donors. Assay: immunoSEQ multiplex PCR; the TCRdb copy retains only in-frame clones and omits some. The sample holds 200,000 to 250,000 clones, just under 85% seen once. Sample: PBMCs. These receptors were taken from a woman between 40 and 55 years old in good health and CMV-seronegative. Both conserved end residues are part of each CDR3. D genes are given only for firm matches. Only some rows state a clone size, as once, few, many or a class for expanded clones.

j_call clone_size v_call d_call cdr3_nt cdr3_aa
TRBJ2-1 - TRBV10-3 TRBD1 TGTGCCATCAGTTGGGAAAAACAACAGGGGGCGATTGGTAATGAGCAGTTCTTC CAISWEKQQGAIGNEQFF
TRBJ1-1 - TRBV19 TRBD1 TGTGCCAGTAGTCTCTGGACAGGGGGAGGTACTGAAGCTTTCTTT CASSLWTGGGTEAFF
TRBJ1-4 - TRBV19 - TGTGCCAGTAGTGTACAGGGCCCTAATGAAAAACTGTTTTTT CASSVQGPNEKLFF
TRBJ1-5 - TRBV21-1 - TGTGCCAACCTACTGACAGCTGACAATCAGCCCCAGCATTTT CANLLTADNQPQHF
TRBJ1-1 - TRBV6-6 - TGTGCCAGCAGGTTTCGACAAAAGAACACTGAAGCTTTCTTT CASRFRQKNTEAFF
TRBJ2-2 once TRBV9 - TGTGCCAGCACAGGGGTATGGGGGGAGCTGTTTTTT CASTGVWGELFF
TRBJ1-2 - TRBV7-8 - TGTGCCAGCAGCGCAACACCCGGACTTGGCTACACCTTC CASSATPGLGYTF
TRBJ2-7 - TRBV14 TRBD2 TGTGCCAGCAGCCCCTTAGGTAGCGGGGGAGTTTACGAGCAGTACTTC CASSPLGSGGVYEQYF
TRBJ2-7 - TRBV5-1 TRBD1 TGCGCCAGCAGCTTGGCTCCGGGACAGGAAGGCTACGAGCAGTACTTC CASSLAPGQEGYEQYF
TRBJ2-5 - TRBV29-1 TRBD2 TGCAGCGTTGCCGGGACTACCCCTCAAGGGGCCCAGTACTTC CSVAGTTPQGAQYF
TRBJ1-6 - TRBV6-5 - TGTGCCAGCAGTATGGACAGTTGGAATTCACCCCTCCACTTT CASSMDSWNSPLHF
TRBJ1-5 - TRBV6-1 - TGTGCCAGCAGTGAAAACAGGGTTGGACAGCCCCAGCATTTT CASSENRVGQPQHF
TRBJ2-2 few TRBV5-1 - TGCGCCAGCAGCCCTGCGGCAGCAGAAGTCACCGGGGAGCTGTTTTTT CASSPAAAEVTGELFF
TRBJ1-4 few TRBV6-1 - TGTGCCAGCAGTGATTTCTTTGAAAAACTGTTTTTT CASSDFFEKLFF
TRBJ2-1 - TRBV5-1 - TGCGCCAGCAGCCCTGATTGGCTAGGAGACAATGAGCAGTTCTTC CASSPDWLGDNEQFF
TRBJ2-7 - TRBV11-2 TRBD2 TGTGCCAGCAGCCTTAAGCGGGGGCTCGGCGAGCAGTACTTC CASSLKRGLGEQYF
TRBJ2-7 once TRBV27 - TGTGCCAGCAGTCCCTCGGCGGATTTCTCCTACGAGCAGTACTTC CASSPSADFSYEQYF
TRBJ1-4 - TRBV2 - TGTGCCAGCAGTCGATCAATGGAGGTACGGGAAAAACTGTTTTTT CASSRSMEVREKLFF
TRBJ1-4 - TRBV5-1 - TGCGCCAGCAGCTTGGTCGGTAGCCGCGCAACTAATGAAAAACTGTTTTTT CASSLVGSRATNEKLFF
TRBJ1-2 - TRBV7-2 - TGTGCCAGCAGCACAGAGGAGTCAGGCCGAGGGGGCTACACCTTC CASSTEESGRGGYTF
TRBJ2-2 - TRBV2 - TGTGCCAGCAGCCTAACCCCACTCGGGGAGCTGTTTTTT CASSLTPLGELFF
TRBJ2-1 - TRBV5-1 - TGCGCCAGTGAACAGGGTCAGAACTCTGAGCAGTTCTTC CASEQGQNSEQFF
TRBJ2-1 - TRBV5-1 TRBD2 TGCGCCAGCAGCTACTACCGGGGGGACAATGAGCAGTTCTTC CASSYYRGDNEQFF
TRBJ2-7 - TRBV30 TRBD1 TGTGCCTGGAGTGGCGGAAGACAGGGACAATGGAAGCAGTACTTC CAWSGGRQGQWKQYF
TRBJ2-7 - TRBV9 TRBD1 TGTGCCAGCAGCCCCGACAGGGACCTATCCTACGAGCAGTACTTC CASSPDRDLSYEQYF
TRBJ1-4 - TRBV6-1 - TGTGCCAGCAGAGTGACAGGACCTAATGAAAAACTGTTTTTT CASRVTGPNEKLFF
TRBJ1-1 once TRBV30 - TGTGCCTGGAGAGGGCAGGGCTGGACTGAAGCTTTCTTT CAWRGQGWTEAFF